Given below is one T cell receptor (beta chain) in context. The antigen is unknown. A read error may be the cause here, since a much bigger clone is one base away. The authors took blood RNA from unsorted whole blood and also extracted germline DNA. The data were obtained in a study of tumor-infiltrating lymphocytes in primary liver carcinoma. Looking at the study overall: Cases comprised patients with primary liver carcinoma who received surgical resection. Participating patients were men and women between 30 and 69 years old.

Starting material of about 480 ng total RNA yielded TCR beta cDNA via a constant-region primer. The TCR beta library was amplified through three nested multiplex PCR rounds in a modified ARM-PCR procedure. The two initial PCR rounds, roughly 10 cycles each, used TRBV1-TRBV30 forward and C-beta reverse primers. TCRdb itself ran the multiplex PCR reads through MiXCR, one entry per CDR3 protein. The sample includes fewer than 350,000 distinct CDR3 sequences, around three fifths seen only once; the top ten take 9% to 10%. Germline V gene lookup returns CDR1 LGHNA and CDR2 YSLEER. The CDR3 is 14 amino acids. The study's findings and limits: Tumor-adjacent and tumor-blood pairs overlapped less than tumor region pairs did.

The clonotype originates from a middle-aged man with primary liver carcinoma and hepatitis B virus infection. The rearrangement links TRBV4-3 to TRBJ1-3; D is possibly TRBD1 (5 bases). The sequencing input was peripheral blood. CDR3 DNA: TGCGTCAGCAGCCAAGATAGCCAGGGATACACCATATATTTT. This codes for CVSSQDSQGYTIYF.